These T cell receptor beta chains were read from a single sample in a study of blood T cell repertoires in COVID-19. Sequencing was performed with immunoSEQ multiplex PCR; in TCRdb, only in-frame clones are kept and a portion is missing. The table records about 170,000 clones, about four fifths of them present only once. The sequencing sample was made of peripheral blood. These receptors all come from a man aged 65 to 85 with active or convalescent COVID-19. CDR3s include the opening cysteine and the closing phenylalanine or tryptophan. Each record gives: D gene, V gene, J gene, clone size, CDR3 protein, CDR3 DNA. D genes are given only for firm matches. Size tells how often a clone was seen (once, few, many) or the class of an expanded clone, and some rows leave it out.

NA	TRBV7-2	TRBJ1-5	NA	CASSLRSQGGQPQHF	TGTGCCAGCAGCTTACGTTCGCAGGGTGGCCAGCCCCAGCATTTT
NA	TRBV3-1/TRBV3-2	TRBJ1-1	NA	CASSQARAGIMNTEAFF	TGTGCCAGCAGCCAAGCTCGGGCAGGGATCATGAACACTGAAGCTTTCTTT
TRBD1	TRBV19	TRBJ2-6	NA	CASSTSDRVWTGANVLTF	TGTGCCAGTAGTACAAGTGACAGGGTTTGGACTGGGGCCAACGTCCTGACTTTC
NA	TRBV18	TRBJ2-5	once	CASSPGGETQYF	TGTGCCAGCTCACCAGGGGGGGAGACCCAGTACTTC
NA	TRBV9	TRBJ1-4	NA	CASSPDSLGTTNEKLFF	TGTGCCAGCAGCCCGGACAGCCTGGGAACAACTAATGAAAAACTGTTTTTT
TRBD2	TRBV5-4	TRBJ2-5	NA	CASSSRTGGETQYF	TGTGCCAGCAGCTCCCGAACGGGGGGAGAGACCCAGTACTTC
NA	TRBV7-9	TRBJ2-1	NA	CASSLPQGLSSYNEQFF	TGTGCCAGCAGCTTACCACAGGGCCTGAGCTCCTACAATGAGCAGTTCTTC
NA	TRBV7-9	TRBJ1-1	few	CASSFGGINTEAFF	TGTGCCAGCAGCTTCGGGGGTATTAACACTGAAGCTTTCTTT
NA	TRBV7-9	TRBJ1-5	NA	CASSLGAHTSQPQHF	TGTGCCAGCAGCTTAGGGGCACATACCAGTCAGCCCCAGCATTTT
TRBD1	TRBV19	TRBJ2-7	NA	CASSIEDRGYEQYF	TGTGCCAGTAGTATAGAGGACAGGGGATACGAGCAGTACTTC
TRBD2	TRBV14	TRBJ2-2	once	CASSQSSGRGTGELFF	TGTGCCAGCAGCCAATCTAGCGGGAGAGGCACCGGGGAGCTGTTTTTT
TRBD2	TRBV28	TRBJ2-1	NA	CASSLTSVAYNEQFF	TGTGCCAGCAGCCTCACTAGCGTTGCCTACAATGAGCAGTTCTTC
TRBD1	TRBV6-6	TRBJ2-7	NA	CASSYSSQGAGEQYF	TGTGCCAGCAGTTACTCGAGTCAGGGGGCGGGCGAGCAGTACTTC
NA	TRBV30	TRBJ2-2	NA	CASPAGNTGELFF	TGTGCTTCCCCCGCGGGGAACACCGGGGAGCTGTTTTTT
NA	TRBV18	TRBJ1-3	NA	CASSPYTGLGNTIYF	TGTGCCAGCTCACCCTACACAGGGCTGGGAAACACCATATATTTT
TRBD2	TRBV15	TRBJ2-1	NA	CATSRVAGGRASYNEQFF	TGTGCCACCAGCAGAGTAGCGGGAGGGCGGGCTTCGTACAATGAGCAGTTCTTC
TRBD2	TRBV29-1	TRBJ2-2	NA	CSVATSRVTGELFF	TGCAGCGTGGCGACTAGCCGGGTCACCGGGGAGCTGTTTTTT
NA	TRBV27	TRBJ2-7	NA	CASSLTGTFYEQYF	TGTGCCAGCAGTTTAACGGGGACTTTCTACGAGCAGTACTTC
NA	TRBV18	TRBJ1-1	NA	CASSPQGSTEAFF	TGTGCCAGCTCACCCCAGGGTAGCACTGAAGCTTTCTTT
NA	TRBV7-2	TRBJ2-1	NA	CASSLAGTDYNEQFF	TGTGCCAGCAGCTTAGCCGGTACAGACTACAATGAGCAGTTCTTC
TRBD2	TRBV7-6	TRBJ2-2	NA	CASSLSGGDTGELFF	TGTGCCAGCAGCTTATCGGGGGGTGACACCGGGGAGCTGTTTTTT
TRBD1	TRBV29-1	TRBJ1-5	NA	CSVQTGVGNQPQHF	TGCAGCGTCCAGACAGGGGTCGGGAATCAGCCCCAGCATTTT
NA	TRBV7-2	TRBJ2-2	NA	CASSLVVGTGELFF	TGTGCCAGCAGCTTAGTAGTTGGCACCGGGGAGCTGTTTTTT
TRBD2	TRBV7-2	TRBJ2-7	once	CASSLGWGVAGAGYEQYF	TGTGCCAGCAGCTTAGGATGGGGCGTAGCGGGAGCCGGGTACGAGCAGTACTTC
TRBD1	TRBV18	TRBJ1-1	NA	CASSPLGQGARGTEAFF	TGTGCCAGCTCACCCCTGGGACAGGGGGCGCGGGGGACTGAAGCTTTCTTT
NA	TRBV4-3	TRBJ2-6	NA	CASSQVHRAGANVLTF	TGCGCCAGCAGCCAGGTTCACAGGGCTGGGGCCAACGTCCTGACTTTC
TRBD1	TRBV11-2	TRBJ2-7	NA	CASSTTGTGAYEQYF	TGTGCCAGCAGTACAACCGGGACAGGGGCCTACGAGCAGTACTTC
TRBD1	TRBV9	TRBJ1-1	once	CASSSPRGRGATEAFF	TGTGCCAGCAGCTCCCCCAGGGGGCGTGGGGCCACTGAAGCTTTCTTT
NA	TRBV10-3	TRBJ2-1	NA	CAIKSDRPWSEQFF	TGTGCCATCAAAAGCGACAGGCCATGGAGTGAGCAGTTCTTC
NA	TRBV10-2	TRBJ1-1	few	CASRTGTQNTEAFF	TGCGCCAGCAGAACCGGGACACAGAACACTGAAGCTTTCTTT
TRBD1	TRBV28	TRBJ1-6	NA	CASRVPGQGYSPLHF	TGTGCCAGCAGGGTCCCCGGACAGGGATATTCACCCCTCCACTTT
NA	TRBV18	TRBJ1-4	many	CASSQWAAGTEKLFF	TGTGCCAGCTCACAGTGGGCGGCGGGGACTGAAAAACTGTTTTTT
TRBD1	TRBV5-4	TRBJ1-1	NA	CASSLGQGQNTEAFF	TGTGCCAGCAGCCTGGGACAGGGGCAGAACACTGAAGCTTTCTTT
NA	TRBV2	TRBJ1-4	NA	CASRRFANEKLFF	TGTGCCAGCAGGAGATTCGCTAATGAAAAACTGTTTTTT